This section outlines one TCR beta chain sequence together with its context. The data were taken from a study of ipilimumab plus nivolumab after autologous stem cell transplantation. Generated by immunoSEQ multiplex PCR, the TCRdb table keeps only in-frame clones and is missing some. The sample has around 16,000 clones, 81% seen once. Germline assignment: CDR1 SGHDT and CDR2 YYEEEE. The V end was cut by 0 bases, the J end by 6 bases, with 7 bases between. The CDR3 consists of 12 residues. This TCR was sampled from a male donor with diffuse large B-cell lymphoma. This sample comprised PBMCs, obtained in a trial of ipilimumab plus nivolumab as post-transplant consolidation. The chain recombines TRBV5-6 with TRBJ2-7, with D hard to call. The CDR3 sequence is CASSLESGEQYF. The CDR3 DNA follows: TGTGCCAGCAGCTTGGAGTCAGGCGAGCAGTACTTC.